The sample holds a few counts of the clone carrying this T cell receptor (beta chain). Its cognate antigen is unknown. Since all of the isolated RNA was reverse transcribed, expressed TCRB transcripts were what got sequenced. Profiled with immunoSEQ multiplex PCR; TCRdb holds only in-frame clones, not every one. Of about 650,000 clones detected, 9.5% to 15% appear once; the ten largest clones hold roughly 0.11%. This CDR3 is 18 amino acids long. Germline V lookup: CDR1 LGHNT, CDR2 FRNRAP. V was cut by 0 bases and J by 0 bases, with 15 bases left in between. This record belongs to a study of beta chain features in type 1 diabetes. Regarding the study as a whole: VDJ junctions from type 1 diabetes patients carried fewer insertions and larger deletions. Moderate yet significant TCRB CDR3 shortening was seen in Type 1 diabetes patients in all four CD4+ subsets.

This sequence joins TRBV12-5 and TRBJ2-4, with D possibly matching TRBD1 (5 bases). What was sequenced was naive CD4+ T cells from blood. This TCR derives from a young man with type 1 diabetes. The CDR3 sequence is CASGLVSTVHVAKNIQYF. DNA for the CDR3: TGTGCTAGTGGTTTGGTATCGACAGTTCATGTAGCCAAAAACATTCAGTACTTC.